This T cell receptor (beta chain) is from a study of identical twins (TCRdb year 2016). At the level of the whole study: TCR alpha and beta repertoires from monozygotic twins, unrelated adults of various ages and cord blood were deep-sequenced to test whether fetal clonotypes persist. To rule out contamination, the twin experiments were replicated at different times with different library preparation protocols.

Based on the germline V gene (reference sequence), the CDR1 and CDR2 sequences are DFQATT and SNEGSKA. The CDR3 starts with the cysteine, ends with the phenylalanine, and has 17 residues. The retained sequence is limited to the CDR3, 51 bases, with the frame set at the first base. Turning to this clonotype: The target of this receptor is not known. Being one base from a much bigger clone, this may be a read error.

Every donor was a healthy Caucasian. The twin cohort consisted of three pairs of female monozygotic twins, all aged roughly 18 to 29 years. CD4+ and CD8+ T cell populations were isolated with positive isolation kits from Invitrogen. The library was built by means of 5' RACE. TCRdb shows the sequencer as Illumina HiSeq 2000. A universal primer binding site was introduced by template switching, and a unique molecular identifier was present in the final cDNA, enabling accurate counting of TCR cDNA molecules. Specific primers in the conserved constant-segment region were used to synthesize first-strand cDNA for TCR alpha and beta chains. To control for contamination, each cDNA library was double barcoded with a SMART-Mk sample barcode plus Illumina barcodes. Two successive PCR steps introduced TruSeq adapter sequences along with Illumina sample barcodes. Sequencing of the TCR alpha and beta cDNA libraries was done on the Illumina HiSeq platform using custom primers. The paper's data handling went like this. MiGEC processed the raw reads to extract unique molecular identifiers, while MiXCR was used to determine the CDR3 positions. For each individual, recombination models were inferred using an EM algorithm with the repgenHMM and IGoR tools. Shared clonotypes were analyzed with the tcR package in R, and sharing was normalized by the product of cloneset sizes. To study raw recombination free of thymic and clonal selection effects, out-of-frame nonproductive sequences were analyzed. Starting from the raw public reads, TCRdb applied fastp trimming at Q25, assembled clones with MiXCR and retained in-frame beta chains. Each entry merges the rows of one CDR3 protein and shows their most common DNA and genes. TCRdb's processing, not the study's, gives the V and J calls here. Across this sample there are about 290,000 distinct CDR3 sequences, with roughly 9% seen only once. The leading ten clones occupy around 7.1% of the sample.

The study at large found these results: Abundant cord blood beta clonotypes had fewer insertions, young adult naive repertoires showed a similar but weaker trend, and memory repertoires showed no such trend. The excess sharing between twins in beta out-of-frame sequences was weaker because fewer shared sequences reduced the signal-to-noise ratio. Conclusions relied on cross-sectional statistical analysis, since the same donors could not be followed over many years. Compared with coincidental sharing between unrelated individuals, out-of-frame TCR alpha sequences shared between twins had an excess of sequences with low generation probability. Recombination models systematically underestimated out-of-frame TCR alpha sharing in monozygotic twins but agreed with sharing between unrelated individuals. Zero-insertion analyses could be partly confounded by invariant T cells such as MAIT and iNKT, though diverse VJ usage argued against such confounding for most clonotypes.

This same sample was also taken into another study, of yellow fever vaccine responses in identical twins. That second publication adds: The T cell response to vaccination in identical twins was reported by the authors to appear partly convergent and partly personalized. Focusing on identical twins, the study followed the T cell clones that responded to the vaccine, and did so with precision.

The sample consisted of CD8+ T cells sorted from blood. The clonotype comes from a young woman in good health. The receptor chain draws on TRBV20-1 and TRBJ2-3, with TRBD2 matching 11 junction bases. The CDR3 corresponds to CCARETSGKGWTDTQYF. The sequenced DNA: TGCTGTGCAAGAGAGACTAGCGGGAAAGGTTGGACAGATACGCAGTATTTT.